Following are 10 T cell receptor beta chains from one sample sequenced in a study of blood T cell repertoires in COVID-19. Clones were read by immunoSEQ multiplex PCR, and TCRdb kept only the in-frame ones, dropping some. The table has approximately 120,000 clones, over 75% seen once. Specimen: peripheral blood. These receptors all come from a man aged 80 or over with active or convalescent COVID-19.

This clone was seen once. The rearrangement links TRBV7-2 to TRBJ2-7; TRBD1 might be the D (6 bases). The CDR3 totals 13 residues. V lost 2 bases and J lost 3, with 8 bases in between. The V gene's germline CDR1 is SGHTA and CDR2 FQGNSA. CDR3 sequence (DNA): TGTGCCAGCAGCTTAAGGACAGACTACGAGCAGTACTTC. Translation gives CASSLRTDYEQYF.

The genes are TRBV7-8 and TRBJ1-1; perhaps TRBD1 as D (5 bases). The V end lost 0 bases, the J end lost 1 base, and 9 bases lay between the germline ends. CDR1 is SGHVS, CDR2 FQNEAQ, per germline. The CDR3 spans 15 residues. The CDR3 here is CASSLAQGSNTEAFF. The CDR3 region has the DNA TGTGCCAGCAGCTTAGCCCAGGGATCGAACACTGAAGCTTTCTTT.

The chain has TRBV2 and TRBJ1-3, with a tentative D call TRBD1 (6 bases). V lost 6 bases and J lost 0, with 12 bases in between. Germline CDR1 and CDR2: SNHLY and FYNNEI. This CDR3 comprises 15 residues. In nucleotides, the CDR3 is TGTGCCAGCAGCGTACAGGGATTCTCTGGAAACACCATATATTTT. It translates to CASSVQGFSGNTIYF. Combining the CDR3 with reference TRBV2 and TRBJ1-3 gives the whole variable domain EPEVTQTPSHQVTQMGQEVILRCVPISNHLYFYWYRQILGQKVEFLVSFYNNEISEKSEIFDDQFSVERPDGSNFTLKIRSTKLEDSAMYFCASSVQGFSGNTIYFGEGSWLTVV.

J is TRBJ1-6 and V is TRBV6-6; 11 bases agree with TRBD1. Germline V gene lookup returns CDR1 MNHNY and CDR2 SVGAGI (reference sequence). With 0 bases clipped from V and 9 bases from J, the junction kept 4 bases outside the gene matches. This CDR3 contains 16 residues. CDR3 residues: CASSYSQGQGGSPLHF. The CDR3 DNA follows: TGTGCCAGCAGTTACTCGCAGGGACAGGGGGGTTCACCCCTCCACTTT.

This clone was seen only once. CDR3 in amino acids: CASSGKEGGLTYEQYF. CDR3 sequence (DNA): TGTGCCAGCAGTGGTAAGGAGGGAGGGCTTACATACGAGCAGTACTTC. The chain is built from TRBV6-1 and TRBJ2-7; 7 bases map to TRBD2. Unmatched junction bases numbered 13, after V lost 4 bases and J lost 4 bases. The CDR3 has 16 residues. Germline V CDR1 and CDR2: MNHNS, SASEGT.

The table lists this clone with a count of one. The chain combines TRBV6-6 with TRBJ1-1, with 7 positions matching TRBD1. This CDR3 contains 14 residues. After removal of 7 bases from V and 4 bases from J, the junction contained 9 bases not matched to a gene. CDR1 and CDR2 from the germline V gene are MNHNY and SVGAGI (reference sequence). This CDR3 reads CASTRGQLGTEAFF. In DNA form, the CDR3 reads TGTGCCAGCACCCGGGGACAGTTGGGCACTGAAGCTTTCTTT.

The rearrangement joins TRBV5-5 to TRBJ2-2; D remains unclear. Deletions cut 3 bases from V and 3 bases from J, with 6 bases between. Germline V lookup: CDR1 SGHKS, CDR2 YYEKEE (reference sequence). The CDR3 extends over 13 amino acids. The CDR3 sequence is CASSSEYTGELFF. In DNA form, the CDR3 reads TGTGCCAGCAGCTCGGAGTACACCGGGGAGCTGTTTTTT.

The genes are TRBV5-1 and TRBJ1-6; D unclear. The CDR3 has 16 amino acids. The V gene lost 0 bases and the J gene lost 1 base, with 8 bases spanning the gap. The germline gives CDR1 SGHRS, CDR2 YFSETQ. DNA of the CDR3: TGCGCCAGCAGCTTGGAGTCCAGTTCCTATAATTCACCCCTCCACTTT. Protein sequence: CASSLESSSYNSPLHF. The whole variable domain, remainder taken from reference TRBV5-1 and TRBJ1-6, is KAGVTQTPRYLIKTRGQQVTLSCSPISGHRSVSWYQQTPGQGLQFLFEYFSETQRNKGNFPGRFSGRQFSNSRSEMNVSTLELGDSALYLCASSLESSSYNSPLHFGNGTRLTVT.

The chain has TRBV11-3 and TRBJ2-1; TRBD1 agrees at 8 bases. This CDR3 has 15 amino acids. Germline CDR1 SGHNT, CDR2 YENEEA. With V trimmed by 5 bases and J by 4 bases, 7 bases remained unmatched. The CDR3 is CASSPRQGTYNEQFF. The CDR3 DNA sequence: TGTGCCAGCAGCCCCCGACAGGGGACGTACAATGAGCAGTTCTTC.

This clone was picked up a small number of times. V gene TRBV5-4 combines with J gene TRBJ2-2; no clear D. This CDR3 contains 15 residues. Trimming removed 4 bases at V and 6 bases at J, with 16 bases between. Germline CDR1 is SGHNT and CDR2 is YYREEE (reference sequence). In nucleotides, the CDR3 is TGTGCCAGCAGCCCCCCCGATCGTAGTGCCGGGGAGCTGTTTTTT. Translated, it gives CASSPPDRSAGELFF.